What follows are 30 T cell receptor beta chains derived from one specimen sequenced in a study of Ad26.COV2.S vaccination and SARS-CoV-2 variants. Produced via immunoSEQ multiplex PCR; TCRdb's table is partial and in-frame only. The data show a few hundred thousand clones, around 87% seen once. Treatment noted: some 20 received Ad26.COV2.S at low or high dose, single or two shots; five or six received placebo; per-sample allocation not given. Day 63 after the first injection of vaccine or placebo was the sampling time. The sequenced sample was peripheral blood, obtained in a trial of Ad26.COV2.S vaccine versus placebo. These receptors came from a person aged 18-60 years who received the Ad26.COV2.S COVID-19 vaccine or a placebo.

The V call is TRBV18, the J call TRBJ1-2; D call uncertain. The CDR3 sequence is 12 residues long. Germline loops: CDR1 KGHSH, CDR2 LQKENI. V dropped 5 bases and J dropped 2 bases, with 6 bases sitting between them. CDR3 sequence reads: CASSAENYGYTF. DNA for the CDR3: TGTGCCAGCTCAGCAGAGAACTATGGCTACACCTTC.

The chain combines TRBV24-1 with TRBJ1-2; D gene unclear. V lost 4 bases and J 0 bases, leaving 5 bases between the germline ends. This CDR3 is 13 amino acids long. Germline V gene lookup returns CDR1 KGHDR and CDR2 SFDVKD. CDR3 protein: CATSELANYGYTF. The CDR3 DNA is TGTGCCACCAGTGAGTTGGCTAACTATGGCTACACCTTC.

The V call is TRBV6-6, the J call TRBJ1-2, with 9 bases identical to TRBD1. The CDR3 sequence is 16 residues long. V lost 7 bases and J lost 8; bases outside the gene matches: 17. The germline gives CDR1 MNHNY, CDR2 SVGAGI (reference sequence). This chain's CDR3 is CASTFVVDRGSQGYTF. The CDR3 DNA follows: TGTGCCAGCACGTTCGTCGTGGACAGGGGATCGCAGGGCTACACCTTC.

The V and J genes are TRBV3-1 (or the pseudogene TRBV3-2) and TRBJ2-3; D not certain. The germline gives CDR1 LGHDT, CDR2 YNNKEL (reference sequence). This CDR3 spans 15 amino acids. V was trimmed by 1 base and J by 2 bases, leaving 10 bases between them. The CDR3 reads CASSQVRAHTDTQYF. The CDR3 DNA follows: TGTGCCAGCAGCCAAGTTAGAGCCCACACAGATACGCAGTATTTT.

The chain is built from TRBV4-3 and TRBJ2-2, with D maybe TRBD1 (5 bases). Germline V lookup: CDR1 LGHNA, CDR2 YSLEER. CDR3 length: 14 amino acids. V was pared by 4 bases and J by 1 base, with 7 bases between. The CDR3 sequence is CASSLTGNTGELFF. CDR3 in DNA: TGCGCCAGCAGCCTAACAGGGAACACCGGGGAGCTGTTTTTT.

The chain carries TRBV15 and TRBJ2-5; 10 positions match TRBD1. V was pared by 1 base and J by 5 bases, with 10 bases of the junction left unmatched. In germline, CDR1 is LNHNV, CDR2 YYDKDF (reference sequence). This CDR3 contains 17 residues. The CDR3 region is CATSRAGERDRGETQYF. In DNA form, the CDR3 reads TGTGCCACCAGCAGAGCGGGGGAGAGGGACAGGGGTGAGACCCAGTACTTC. The whole variable domain, filled in from reference TRBV15 and TRBJ2-5, reads DAMVIQNPRYQVTQFGKPVTLSCSQTLNHNVMYWYQQKSSQAPKLLFHYYDKDFNNEADTPDNFQSRRPNTSFCFLDIRSPGLGDTAMYLCATSRAGERDRGETQYFGPGTRLLVL.

This clone turned up a few times. V gene TRBV4-1 combines with J gene TRBJ1-3; D is uncertain. The germline V gene encodes CDR1 MGHRA and CDR2 YSYEKL. Trimming shortened V by 1 base and J by 2 bases, and 15 bases separated the two germline ends. This CDR3 is built from 17 residues. CDR3 nucleotides: TGCGCCAGCAGCCAAGGATTCCGGGTTCGGACTGGAAACACCATATATTTT. Protein sequence: CASSQGFRVRTGNTIYF.

The table lists this clone with a few counts. The chain uses TRBV4-1 and TRBJ1-2, with D unresolved. Per the germline V gene, CDR1 is MGHRA and CDR2 is YSYEKL. This CDR3 contains 15 residues. V was shortened by 1 base and J by 2 bases, with 11 bases between the two germline ends. CDR3 protein: CASSQGVRDNYGYTF. The DNA of the CDR3 is TGCGCCAGCAGCCAAGGGGTCAGAGACAACTATGGCTACACCTTC.

The rearrangement joins TRBV5-1 to TRBJ1-3; tentatively, D is TRBD1 (5 bases). The germline V gene encodes CDR1 SGHRS and CDR2 YFSETQ. Trimming pared 5 bases from V and 0 bases from J, leaving 9 bases between. The CDR3 has 14 residues. The CDR3 protein is CASRATASGNTIYF. DNA of the CDR3: TGCGCCAGCAGGGCGACAGCCTCTGGAAACACCATATATTTT.

The gene calls are TRBV24-1 and TRBJ2-3; D unclear. Germline values: CDR1 KGHDR, CDR2 SFDVKD. With 5 bases removed from V and 1 base from J, the gap between germline ends came to 9 bases. The CDR3 has 14 amino acids. CDR3 bases: TGTGCCACCAGTGCGGAGTCTGGCACAGATACGCAGTATTTT. Its translation: CATSAESGTDTQYF.

The chain links TRBV6-5 to TRBJ1-1; weak D call: TRBD1 (5 bases). The CDR3 is 14 amino acids. Germline V CDR1 and CDR2: MNHEY, SVGAGI. Deletions cut 4 bases from V and 5 bases from J, with 14 bases between. This CDR3 reads CASSWVRDGTEAFF. In DNA form, the CDR3 reads TGTGCCAGCAGTTGGGTCCGGGACGGAACTGAAGCTTTCTTT.

This clone was counted only a few times. The chain combines TRBV7-2 with TRBJ1-2; D is perhaps TRBD1 (6 bases). V was pared by 0 bases and J by 2 bases, with 7 bases between. Germline CDR1 is SGHTA and CDR2 is FQGNSA. The CDR3 runs 14 residues. The CDR3 protein is CASSLATGNYGYTF. As DNA, the CDR3 is TGTGCCAGCAGCTTAGCGACAGGAAACTATGGCTACACCTTC.

The V gene is TRBV19, the J gene TRBJ1-1, with D possibly being TRBD1 (5 bases). V gave up 7 bases and J gave up 5 bases, with 14 bases separating them. The CDR3 spans 13 residues. CDR1 is LNHDA and CDR2 is SQIVND in the germline V gene (reference sequence). The CDR3 here is CASIGDRLTEAFF. The CDR3 DNA reads as TGTGCCAGTATAGGGGATCGGCTGACTGAAGCTTTCTTT.

The gene calls are TRBV7-6 and TRBJ2-1, with TRBD1 identical over 10 bases. Germline lookup yields CDR1 SGHVS and CDR2 FNYEAQ. V lost 1 base and J lost 8; bases outside the gene matches: 5. The CDR3 is 15 amino acids. The CDR3: CASSLVGTGVHEQFF. For the CDR3, the DNA is TGTGCCAGCAGCTTAGTTGGGACAGGGGTCCATGAGCAGTTCTTC.

V gene TRBV3-1 (or the pseudogene TRBV3-2) combines with J gene TRBJ1-1, with D hard to call. The length of the CDR3 is 12 residues. The V gene's germline CDR1 is LGHDT and CDR2 YNNKEL (reference sequence). Trimming removed 5 bases at V and 6 bases at J, with 10 bases between. The CDR3 DNA sequence: TGTGCCAGCAGCATCCGGACTGCTGAAGCTTTCTTT. Protein sequence: CASSIRTAEAFF.

This clone was seen more than once but under ten times. Other DNA sequences from this sample encode an identical CDR3 as well. This chain uses TRBV5-1 with TRBJ1-6; D call uncertain. This CDR3 contains 12 residues. The germline V gene encodes CDR1 SGHRS and CDR2 YFSETQ. Trimming removed 0 bases from V and 7 bases from J, with 2 bases in between. The CDR3 protein is CASSLENSPLHF. The CDR3 DNA reads as TGCGCCAGCAGCTTGGAGAATTCACCCCTCCACTTT.

The rearrangement joins TRBV7-9 to TRBJ2-5; 10 bases map to TRBD1. The germline V gene has CDR1 SEHNR and CDR2 FQNEAQ (reference sequence). Losses at the gene ends were 6 bases for V and 4 bases for J; bases not matched to a gene: 14. The CDR3 extends over 17 amino acids. CDR3: CASSFGPGQGLIETQYF. The CDR3 DNA reads as TGTGCCAGCAGTTTTGGACCGGGACAGGGGCTAATAGAGACCCAGTACTTC.

This rearrangement joins TRBV3-1 (or the pseudogene TRBV3-2) to TRBJ2-7, with 9 bases matching TRBD1. CDR1 is LGHDT and CDR2 is YNNKEL in the germline V gene (reference sequence). CDR3 length equals 12 residues. The trim removed 5 bases at V and 7 bases at J, leaving 3 bases unmatched. The CDR3 sequence: CASSWTGVEQYF. For the CDR3, the DNA is TGTGCCAGCAGCTGGACAGGGGTTGAGCAGTACTTC.

This rearrangement joins TRBV5-6 to TRBJ2-4; no firm D call. The germline CDR1 and CDR2 sequences are SGHDT and YYEEEE. CDR3 length equals 14 residues. With 7 bases removed from V and 8 bases from J, the gap between germline ends came to 19 bases. CDR3 bases: TGTGCCAGCGGATTTGGTGGGTCTTTGGACATTCAGTACTTC. Translating it yields CASGFGGSLDIQYF.

The V call is TRBV3-1 (or the pseudogene TRBV3-2), the J call TRBJ2-1; 8 nucleotides align to TRBD2. Germline trimming cut 0 bases from V and 4 bases from J; bases unmatched to any gene: 5. The CDR3 totals 16 residues. Per germline, CDR1 LGHDT and CDR2 YNNKEL (reference sequence). The CDR3 coding sequence is TGTGCCAGCAGCCAAGATCCGGGACTAGTATACAATGAGCAGTTCTTC. Translated, it gives CASSQDPGLVYNEQFF.

As DNA, the CDR3 is TGTGCCAGCTCGAGGGATGGGGACACTGAAGCTTTCTTT. It encodes CASSRDGDTEAFF. This rearrangement joins TRBV2 to TRBJ1-1; D unresolved. The CDR3 spans 13 residues. Trimming left V 8 bases short and J 3 bases short, with 13 bases between. CDR1 SNHLY and CDR2 FYNNEI come from the germline V gene.

The chain recombines TRBV12-3 or TRBV12-4 with TRBJ1-6; D ambiguous. Trimming removed 11 bases at V and 8 bases at J, with 13 bases between. There are 12 residues in the CDR3. CDR3 sequence: CAAGPGHSPLHF. Here the CDR3 DNA reads TGTGCCGCAGGACCCGGCCATTCACCCCTCCACTTT.

The chain links TRBV4-1 to TRBJ2-3, with unresolved D. The CDR3 is 14 residues long. Trimming took 0 bases from V and 6 from J, leaving 10 bases between them. Germline V gene data show CDR1 as MGHRA and CDR2 as YSYEKL. CDR3 region: CASSQEMPWDTQYF. DNA of the CDR3: TGCGCCAGCAGCCAAGAAATGCCCTGGGATACGCAGTATTTT.

This clone was seen a few times. The V gene is TRBV15, the J gene TRBJ2-2, with D perhaps TRBD1 (5 bases). There are 16 residues in the CDR3. The V end was cut by 8 bases, the J end by 0 bases, with 16 bases between. Germline CDR1 and CDR2: LNHNV and YYDKDF (reference sequence). The CDR3 DNA follows: TGTGCCACCCTGGACATAGAATTCGCGAACACCGGGGAGCTGTTTTTT. Amino acids: CATLDIEFANTGELFF.

The chain is built from TRBV3-1 (or the pseudogene TRBV3-2) and TRBJ2-7; D not certain. With 0 bases removed from V and 1 base from J, the gap between germline ends came to 10 bases. The length of the CDR3 is 15 residues. Germline-derived CDR1 and CDR2 are LGHDT and YNNKEL (reference sequence). The CDR3: CASSQDLFSSYEQYF. For the CDR3, the DNA is TGTGCCAGCAGCCAAGATCTATTCTCATCCTACGAGCAGTACTTC.

The chain combines TRBV7-6 with TRBJ2-1; unclear D gene. The CDR3 consists of 14 residues. Germline V gene data show CDR1 as SGHVS and CDR2 as FNYEAQ. Trimming took 3 bases from V and 2 from J, leaving 8 bases between them. CDR3 sequence reads: CASSFKQAYNEQFF. The CDR3 region has the DNA TGTGCCAGCAGCTTCAAGCAGGCCTACAATGAGCAGTTCTTC.

The V call is TRBV5-6, the J call TRBJ2-1, with TRBD1 as a possible D gene (5 bases). Germline V gene sequence: CDR1 SGHDT, CDR2 YYEEEE. V lost 0 bases to trimming and J lost 6 bases, with 7 bases between them. The CDR3 consists of 13 residues. The DNA for the CDR3 is TGTGCCAGCAGCTTGGGAGACAGCAATGAGCAGTTCTTC. Its protein product is CASSLGDSNEQFF.

The V and J genes are TRBV27 and TRBJ2-1; 8 bases align to TRBD2. Germline V lookup: CDR1 MNHEY, CDR2 SMNVEV (reference sequence). V trimming: 5 bases; J trimming: 6 bases; junction bases outside the gene matches: 6. The CDR3 extends over 14 amino acids. The CDR3 coding sequence is TGTGCCAGCAGTCTCAATCGGGGGGGCAATGAGCAGTTCTTC. Protein sequence: CASSLNRGGNEQFF.

The gene calls are TRBV27 and TRBJ1-3; D is uncertain. Trimming removed 5 bases from V and 5 bases from J, with 22 bases in between. Germline V lookup: CDR1 MNHEY, CDR2 SMNVEV (reference sequence). CDR3 length: 17 residues. The DNA of the CDR3 is TGTGCCAGCAGTCCAGGCGGAGGCGGCCAACTGAGAAACACCATATATTTT. This translates into CASSPGGGGQLRNTIYF.

The chain employs TRBV18 and TRBJ1-4, with a weak D call TRBD1 (5 bases). CDR1 is KGHSH and CDR2 is LQKENI in the germline V gene. The CDR3 totals 14 residues. Trimming removed 4 bases from V and 8 bases from J, with 14 bases in between. The CDR3 nucleotides read TGTGCCAGCTCACTGCAGGGAGAAGGAGAAAAACTGTTTTTT. Protein product: CASSLQGEGEKLFF. The full variable domain, with the rest looked up from reference TRBV18 and TRBJ1-4, is NAGVMQNPRHLVRRRGQEARLRCSPMKGHSHVYWYRQLPEEGLKFMVYLQKENIIDESGMPKERFSAEFPKEGPSILRIQQVVRGDSAAYFCASSLQGEGEKLFFGSGTQLSVL.